This T cell receptor beta chain was profiled in a study of regulatory T cells in long-lasting Graves disease. CDR1 SGHNT and CDR2 YYREEE come from the germline V gene (reference sequence). This CDR3 is built from 15 residues. With 3 bases clipped from V and 5 bases from J, the junction kept 7 bases outside the gene matches. To note about this clonotype: A much bigger clone sits one base away, suggesting this may be a read error.

Both iRepertoire HTBI primers and Arm-PCR of CDR3 regions were used to build the TCR beta libraries. TCRdb re-called the multiplex PCR reads with MiXCR, one entry per CDR3 protein. This table has 400,000 to 450,000 distinct CDR3 sequences, 15% appearing once. Time point reported: newly diagnosed GD, antithyroid drugs for less than 3 months. PBMC-derived RNA was used for the TCR library. Another study also made use of these data, one on T cells in Graves' hyperthyroidism and ophthalmopathy.

This clonotype was obtained from a woman aged 25 to 39 with Graves disease. This material consisted of peripheral blood mononuclear cells (PBMCs), taken at new diagnosis, from a patient treated with antithyroid drugs. This chain uses TRBV5-4 with TRBJ2-7; 11 nucleotides match TRBD2. CDR3 amino acids: CASSSASGRTNEQYF. CDR3 nucleotide sequence: TGTGCCAGCAGCTCAGCTAGCGGGAGGACCAACGAGCAGTACTTC.